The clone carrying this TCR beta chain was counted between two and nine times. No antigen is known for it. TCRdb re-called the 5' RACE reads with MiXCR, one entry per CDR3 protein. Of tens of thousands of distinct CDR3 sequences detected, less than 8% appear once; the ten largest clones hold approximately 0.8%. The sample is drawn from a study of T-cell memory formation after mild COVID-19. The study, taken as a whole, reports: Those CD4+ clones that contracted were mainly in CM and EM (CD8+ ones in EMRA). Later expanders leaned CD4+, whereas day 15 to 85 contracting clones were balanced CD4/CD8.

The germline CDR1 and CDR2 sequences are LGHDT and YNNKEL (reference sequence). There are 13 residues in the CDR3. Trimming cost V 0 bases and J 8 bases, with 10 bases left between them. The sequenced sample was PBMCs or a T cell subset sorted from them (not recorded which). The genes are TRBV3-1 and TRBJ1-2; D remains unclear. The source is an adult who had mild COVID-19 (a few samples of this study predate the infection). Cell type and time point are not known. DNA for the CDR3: TGTGCCAGCAGCCAAGATCGGATGGGAGGCTACACCTTC. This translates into CASSQDRMGGYTF.